This note documents a single T cell receptor (beta chain) sequence. What it recognizes is unknown. In germline, CDR1 is SGHTA, CDR2 FQGTGA. Trimming removed 2 bases from V and 3 bases from J, with 8 bases in between. The CDR3 loop spans 13 amino acids. Generated by immunoSEQ multiplex PCR, the TCRdb table keeps only in-frame clones and is missing some. The sample contains about 120,000 clones, over 75% of which appear only once. This sample is part of a study of cytomegalovirus exposure and HLA in healthy donors. Findings and limits, study-wide: Whilst most TCR sequences proved rare, a subset of public TCRs occurred across many donors.

The clonotype comes from a woman under 30 in good health and CMV-seropositive. The chain joins TRBV7-3 to TRBJ2-7, with D perhaps matching TRBD2 (6 bases). The sequencing input was PBMCs. The CDR3 is CASSLLGGYEQYF. DNA for the CDR3: TGTGCCAGCAGCTTACTGGGGGGCTACGAGCAGTACTTC.